A single sample is the source of the 29 T cell receptor beta chains below, sequenced in a study of T cell responses to AZD1222 COVID-19 vaccine. Profiling relied on immunoSEQ multiplex PCR, and the TCRdb table lists in-frame clones only, not all of them. The top ten hold 1.1% of the sample, which has 130,000 or so clones, approximately 90% seen once. Here the sequenced sample was peripheral blood, taken on day 0 of AZD1222 vaccination. All receptors come from an adult in good health.

The V gene is TRBV6-5, the J gene TRBJ2-7; D is undetermined. CDR3 length equals 13 residues. V was shortened by 8 bases and J by 5 bases, with 16 bases between the two germline ends. In germline, CDR1 is MNHEY, CDR2 SVGAGI. CDR3 sequence reads: CASQYMAIDEQYF. CDR3 DNA sequence: TGTGCCAGCCAATATATGGCTATCGACGAGCAGTACTTC.

This chain uses TRBV15 with TRBJ1-2; 8 bases are shared with TRBD1. The germline V gene encodes CDR1 LNHNV and CDR2 YYDKDF (reference sequence). J lost 4 bases, V lost 0 bases, and 1 base had no gene match. The CDR3 is 14 residues long. Here the CDR3 DNA reads TGTGCCACCAGCAGAGAAGACAGGGGCTATGGCTACACCTTC. Protein: CATSREDRGYGYTF.

J is TRBJ1-3 and V is TRBV19; D remains ambiguous. V was cut by 5 bases and J by 4 bases, with 15 bases left in between. The CDR3 spans 15 residues. CDR1 is LNHDA, CDR2 SQIVND, per germline (reference sequence). The CDR3 DNA sequence: TGTGCCAGTAGTTCCCAACCATCGACAGGAAACACCATATATTTT. Translation gives CASSSQPSTGNTIYF. The variable domain in full, with the rest retrieved from reference TRBV19 and TRBJ1-3, is DGGITQSPKYLFRKEGQNVTLSCEQNLNHDAMYWYRQDPGQGLRLIYYSQIVNDFQKGDIAEGYSVSREKKESFPLTVTSAQKNPTAFYLCASSSQPSTGNTIYFGEGSWLTVV.

The sample holds one count of this clone. The chain couples TRBV5-5 to TRBJ1-6; D gene uncertain. Trimming pared 3 bases from V and 8 bases from J, leaving 12 bases between. This CDR3 spans 14 amino acids. Germline CDR1 and CDR2: SGHKS and YYEKEE (reference sequence). The CDR3 here is CASSWEVQYSPLHF. As DNA, the CDR3 is TGTGCCAGCAGCTGGGAAGTACAGTATTCACCCCTCCACTTT.

The V gene is TRBV2, the J gene TRBJ2-5; TRBD1 is a possible D gene (6 bases). V dropped 0 bases and J dropped 5 bases, with 10 bases sitting between them. Germline V gives CDR1 SNHLY, CDR2 FYNNEI. CDR3 length: 14 residues. CDR3 coding DNA: TGTGCCAGCAGTGAAGCCAGGGGCAGGGAGACCCAGTACTTC. Translating it yields CASSEARGRETQYF.

The chain has TRBV30 and TRBJ2-1; D is unclear. The CDR3 runs 16 residues. V was clipped by 2 bases and J by 0 bases, with 14 bases between them. Germline-derived CDR1 and CDR2 are GTSNPN and SVGIG (reference sequence). CDR3 DNA: TGTGCCTGGAGTCTCCGGATGCGGAGCTCCTACAATGAGCAGTTCTTC. This encodes CAWSLRMRSSYNEQFF.

This clone came up many times. The chain joins TRBV3-1 (or the pseudogene TRBV3-2) to TRBJ1-3, with unresolved D. Trimming stripped 3 bases from V and 1 base from J, with 13 bases between. Germline CDR1 is LGHDT and CDR2 is YNNKEL (reference sequence). There are 16 residues in the CDR3. Written as DNA, the CDR3 is TGTGCCAGCAGCCACACCTGGGGAGGGTCTGGAAACACCATATATTTT. Its protein product is CASSHTWGGSGNTIYF.

The rearrangement links TRBV6-5 to TRBJ1-3; unclear D gene. The CDR3 loop spans 12 amino acids. The germline V gene has CDR1 MNHEY and CDR2 SVGAGI. V lost 5 bases, J lost 3 bases, and 5 bases lay in between. The DNA for the CDR3 is TGTGCCAGCAGTCAAAGTGGAAACACCATATATTTT. It translates to CASSQSGNTIYF.

The table lists this clone with a count of one. DNA of the CDR3: TGTGCCAGCTCGCAGGGACTAGGGCCGCAGTATTTT. Translated, it gives CASSQGLGPQYF. This sequence joins TRBV18 and TRBJ2-3; 8 bases agree with TRBD2. Germline-derived CDR1 and CDR2 are KGHSH and LQKENI. V lost 6 bases and J lost 10; bases outside the gene matches: 6. The CDR3 is made up of 12 amino acids.

This chain links TRBV24-1 with TRBJ1-1; 7 bases match TRBD1. The CDR3 totals 13 residues. V lost 10 bases and J lost 0; bases outside the gene matches: 4. Germline CDR1 KGHDR, CDR2 SFDVKD. The CDR3 DNA follows: TGTGCCACTGGGGACAGCATGAACACTGAAGCTTTCTTT. This encodes CATGDSMNTEAFF.

In its sample, this clone was seen once. V and J are TRBV6-5 and TRBJ2-3; 7 nucleotides align to TRBD1. The germline CDR1 and CDR2 sequences are MNHEY and SVGAGI. CDR3 length: 13 residues. V trimming: 2 bases; J trimming: 5 bases; junction bases outside the gene matches: 1. CDR3 loop: CASSYPGGDTQYF. For the CDR3, the DNA is TGTGCCAGCAGTTACCCAGGGGGAGATACGCAGTATTTT.

CDR3 protein: CASSSGTFGEQYF. CDR3 sequence (DNA): TGTGCCAGCAGCTCCGGGACTTTCGGCGAGCAGTACTTC. This chain uses TRBV11-2 with TRBJ2-7, with D maybe TRBD2 (6 bases). The CDR3 has 13 residues. CDR1 and CDR2 from the germline V gene are SGHAT and FQNNGV. Trimming stripped 4 bases from V and 6 bases from J, with 13 bases between.

The rearrangement uses TRBV6-2 or TRBV6-3 and TRBJ2-5; D uncertain. Trimming took 4 bases from V and 1 from J, leaving 13 bases between them. CDR1 MNHEY and CDR2 SVGEGT come from the germline V gene. The CDR3 is 15 amino acids. CDR3 region: CASSLRRPSQETQYF. CDR3 bases: TGTGCCAGCAGTTTAAGGCGGCCTAGCCAAGAGACCCAGTACTTC.

This clone was counted a single time. V usage is TRBV5-1 and J usage is TRBJ1-2; maybe TRBD1 (6 bases). The CDR3 loop spans 15 amino acids. Germline CDR1 and CDR2: SGHRS and YFSETQ. Trimming cost V 6 bases and J 5 bases, with 20 bases left between them. DNA of the CDR3: TGCGCCAGCAACCGAGAACCCCGGGGGCATTATGGCTACACCTTC. This gives the protein CASNREPRGHYGYTF.

The chain employs TRBV7-9 and TRBJ1-3; D uncertain. Deletions cut 2 bases from V and 0 bases from J, with 8 bases between. Germline V gene lookup returns CDR1 SEHNR and CDR2 FQNEAQ (reference sequence). This CDR3 spans 15 amino acids. CDR3 region: CASSLTPSSGNTIYF. The CDR3 DNA sequence: TGTGCCAGCAGCTTAACCCCAAGCTCTGGAAACACCATATATTTT.

The chain is built from TRBV19 and TRBJ1-3; 7 nucleotides align to TRBD1. With V trimmed by 6 bases and J by 4 bases, 12 bases remained unmatched. The CDR3 extends over 16 amino acids. Germline-derived CDR1 and CDR2 are LNHDA and SQIVND (reference sequence). The DNA of the CDR3 is TGTGCCAGTAGCCCCCAGAGGGGGCTATCAGGAAACACCATATATTTT. Translation: CASSPQRGLSGNTIYF.

V usage is TRBV5-3 and J usage is TRBJ2-7; 7 nucleotides align to TRBD2. TRBV5-3 is labeled an ORF, and its function is uncertain. J was trimmed by 0 bases and V by 2 bases; bases with no gene match: 5. This CDR3 comprises 15 residues. In DNA form, the CDR3 reads TGTGCCAGAAGCTTCCCCGGGAGGAGCTCCTACGAGCAGTACTTC. Amino acids: CARSFPGRSSYEQYF.

For this clone: Other nucleotide sequences from this sample produce the same CDR3. The chain has TRBV7-8 and TRBJ2-1; TRBD2 aligns across 10 bases. V lost 1 base to trimming and J lost 5 bases; unmatched junction nucleotides: 2. The CDR3 totals 15 residues. The V gene's germline CDR1 is SGHVS and CDR2 FQNEAQ. The CDR3 loop reads CASSLGTSGHNEQFF. The CDR3 DNA sequence: TGTGCCAGCAGCTTAGGGACTAGCGGTCACAATGAGCAGTTCTTC.

This chain connects TRBV5-1 to TRBJ1-6; D might be TRBD1 (6 bases). The CDR3 has 17 residues. The V end lost 0 bases, the J end lost 8 bases, and 18 bases lay between the germline ends. CDR1 is SGHRS and CDR2 is YFSETQ in the germline V gene. The DNA for the CDR3 is TGCGCCAGCAGCTTGGTAGGAGCGAACAGGGCGGATTCACCCCTCCACTTT. Encoded protein: CASSLVGANRADSPLHF.

The chain links TRBV28 to TRBJ1-2; 7 positions agree with TRBD1. The ends lost 3 bases at V and 6 bases at J; junction bases unmatched: 10. The CDR3 extends over 15 amino acids. Per germline, CDR1 MDHEN and CDR2 SYDVKM. Here the CDR3 reads CASSFLRQGADGYTF. CDR3 bases: TGTGCCAGCAGTTTCCTCAGACAGGGAGCGGATGGCTACACCTTC.

The chain combines TRBV3-1 (or the pseudogene TRBV3-2) with TRBJ2-2; D is ambiguous. The CDR3 has 17 residues. In germline, CDR1 is LGHDT, CDR2 YNNKEL (reference sequence). V dropped 4 bases and J dropped 3 bases, with 18 bases sitting between them. The CDR3 reads CASSPPASELYTGELFF. The DNA of the CDR3 is TGTGCCAGCAGCCCCCCTGCCTCAGAACTTTACACCGGGGAGCTGTTTTTT.

The rearrangement joins TRBV6-5 to TRBJ1-2; no clear D gene. The CDR3 has 14 residues. From germline, CDR1 is MNHEY and CDR2 SVGAGI. The V end lost 1 base, the J end lost 8 bases, and 14 bases lay between the germline ends. The CDR3 reads CASSYFGLLGGYTF. For the CDR3, the DNA is TGTGCCAGCAGTTACTTTGGACTCCTCGGGGGCTACACCTTC.

The V call is TRBV5-1, the J call TRBJ2-1; D ambiguous. V lost 4 bases and J lost 0, with 11 bases in between. This CDR3 has 15 residues. From germline, CDR1 is SGHRS and CDR2 YFSETQ. CDR3 sequence reads: CASSRRISSYNEQFF. DNA of the CDR3: TGCGCCAGCAGCCGCCGAATAAGCTCCTACAATGAGCAGTTCTTC.

The chain has TRBV3-1 (or the pseudogene TRBV3-2) and TRBJ2-7; 13 nucleotides agree with TRBD2. Per germline, CDR1 LGHDT and CDR2 YNNKEL (reference sequence). The CDR3 covers 20 residues. Trimming at V came to 0 bases and at J to 0 bases, leaving 11 bases not matched to a gene. The CDR3 DNA reads TGTGCCAGCAGCCAAGATTCCCCGGGGACTAGCGGGACAAGCTCCTACGAGCAGTACTTC. The encoded protein is CASSQDSPGTSGTSSYEQYF.

This chain links TRBV25-1 with TRBJ2-7; D is unresolved. This CDR3 region has 11 residues. The germline CDR1 and CDR2 sequences are MGHDK and SYGVNS. V dropped 3 bases and J dropped 3 bases, with 3 bases sitting between them. The CDR3 DNA sequence: TGTGCCAGCAGTGAGGACTACGAGCAGTACTTC. It is translated as CASSEDYEQYF.

The gene calls are TRBV6-2 or TRBV6-3 and TRBJ2-2, with 9 bases matching TRBD1. Trimming took 0 bases from V and 3 from J; bases not matched to a gene: 11. Germline lookup yields CDR1 MNHEY and CDR2 SVGEGT. The CDR3 is made up of 19 amino acids. The CDR3 spells CASSYSRGTGNWYTGELFF. For the CDR3, the DNA is TGTGCCAGCAGTTACTCGCGGGGGACAGGGAATTGGTACACCGGGGAGCTGTTTTTT.

On this clone: Distinct nucleotide sequences in the sample also encode this CDR3. J is TRBJ2-1 and V is TRBV7-3; 11 bases match TRBD2. Germline trimming cut 0 bases from V and 6 bases from J; bases unmatched to any gene: 1. CDR3 length equals 15 residues. The germline gives CDR1 SGHTA, CDR2 FQGTGA. CDR3 protein: CASSLTLAGGNEQFF. The CDR3 DNA reads TGTGCCAGCAGCTTAACGCTAGCGGGAGGCAATGAGCAGTTCTTC.

The table lists this clone with a few counts. This chain connects TRBV7-3 to TRBJ1-6, with a tentative D call TRBD1 (5 bases). V was pared by 4 bases and J by 7 bases, with 11 bases between. Germline assignment: CDR1 SGHTA and CDR2 FQGTGA. The CDR3 is made up of 14 amino acids. CDR3 loop: CASSSQGVNSPLHF. In DNA, the CDR3 is TGTGCCAGCAGCTCCCAGGGTGTGAATTCACCCCTCCACTTT.

The chain is built from TRBV7-3 and TRBJ2-1; possibly TRBD1 or TRBD2 for D (5 bases each). CDR3 length: 16 residues. Trimming took off 5 bases at V and 6 bases at J, with 20 bases between the two ends. The germline V gene encodes CDR1 SGHTA and CDR2 FQGTGA. CDR3 in amino acids: CASSLRVGTIFNEQFF. The CDR3 DNA follows: TGTGCCAGCAGCCTCAGGGTAGGGACGATATTCAATGAGCAGTTCTTC.